This paragraph reports one T cell receptor beta chain. These data originate in a study of blood T cell repertoires in COVID-19. Study-wide background: The United States, Italy and Spain provided the acute and convalescent COVID-19 samples.

Profiling relied on immunoSEQ multiplex PCR, and the TCRdb table lists in-frame clones only, not all of them. In the table there are some 490,000 clones, more than 85% of which are singletons. Those enrolled, adults aged about 18 to 89 years, came from about two dozen US areas. Cohorts were assigned according to the clinical history that participants reported. Among Cohort 3 donors, those recovered had two negative PCRs, clearance, or symptom resolution. The clonotype originates from a woman aged 55-69 years who had recovered from COVID-19. Sequencing was carried out using PBMCs or T cells enriched from blood (not recorded which).

CDR3 protein: CASRRLAGGYQETQYF. CDR3 DNA: TGTGCCAGCCGCCGGCTAGCGGGGGGCTACCAAGAGACCCAGTACTTC. The genes are TRBV6-2 or TRBV6-3 and TRBJ2-5, with 11 bases lining up with TRBD2. The CDR3 has 16 residues. With V trimmed by 8 bases and J by 0 bases, 8 bases remained unmatched. CDR1 MNHEY and CDR2 SVGEGT come from the germline V gene.